Shown below are 28 T cell receptor beta chains from a single sample sequenced in a study of blood T cell repertoires in COVID-19. Produced via immunoSEQ multiplex PCR; TCRdb's table is partial and in-frame only. The profile covers approximately 300,000 clones, with 90% appearing a single time and about 4.2% taken by the ten largest. The sequencing input was PBMCs or T cells enriched from blood (not recorded which). The receptors stem from a woman in her twenties or thirties who had been exposed to COVID-19.

The chain recombines TRBV6-5 with TRBJ1-1; D gene uncertain. In germline, CDR1 is MNHEY, CDR2 SVGAGI. This CDR3 has 13 residues. Trimming shortened V by 2 bases and J by 5 bases, and 9 bases separated the two germline ends. CDR3 DNA: TGTGCCAGCAGTTACGGAGTGGAGACTGAAGCTTTCTTT. The encoded protein is CASSYGVETEAFF.

This clone was seen just once. The chain is built from TRBV3-1 (or the pseudogene TRBV3-2) and TRBJ2-7, with 10 bases fitting TRBD1. Germline V lookup: CDR1 LGHDT, CDR2 YNNKEL (reference sequence). The CDR3 loop spans 15 amino acids. Trimming took 4 bases from V and 3 from J; bases not matched to a gene: 6. This CDR3 reads CASSPRGQGIYEQYF. DNA of the CDR3: TGTGCCAGCAGCCCACGGGGACAGGGGATCTACGAGCAGTACTTC.

The chain recombines TRBV15 with TRBJ2-6; possibly TRBD1 for D (6 bases). CDR3 length: 17 amino acids. The germline V and J ends were trimmed by 5 bases and 0 bases, with 14 bases remaining between them. Germline V gene sequence: CDR1 LNHNV, CDR2 YYDKDF (reference sequence). The DNA of the CDR3 is TGTGCCACCAGCCGACCGGGACACCTCTCTGGGGCCAACGTCCTGACTTTC. It codes for CATSRPGHLSGANVLTF. The full variable domain, with the rest looked up from reference TRBV15 and TRBJ2-6, is DAMVIQNPRYQVTQFGKPVTLSCSQTLNHNVMYWYQQKSSQAPKLLFHYYDKDFNNEADTPDNFQSRRPNTSFCFLDIRSPGLGDTAMYLCATSRPGHLSGANVLTFGAGSRLTVL.

The CDR3 coding sequence is TGCAGCGGGGGGGACAGAGCTAACTATGGCTACACCTTC. As protein: CSGGDRANYGYTF. This chain uses TRBV29-1 with TRBJ1-2; TRBD1 agrees at 7 bases. This CDR3 comprises 13 residues. Germline CDR1 reads SQVTM; CDR2 reads ANQGSEA. V trimming: 7 bases; J trimming: 0 bases; junction bases outside the gene matches: 5.

A single count supports this clone. The J gene is TRBJ2-3, the V gene TRBV7-6, with D possibly matching TRBD1 (6 bases). V lost 4 bases and J 0 bases, leaving 14 bases between the germline ends. The CDR3 contains 16 residues. The germline V gene encodes CDR1 SGHVS and CDR2 FNYEAQ. The CDR3 region has the DNA TGTGCCAGCAGCTCCCAGGGGTCTGTAAGCACAGATACGCAGTATTTT. It codes for CASSSQGSVSTDTQYF.

As DNA, the CDR3 is TGTGCCAGCAGGACACAGGGGGGCCCTTTATACAATGAGCAGTTCTTC. Translated, it gives CASRTQGGPLYNEQFF. The genes are TRBV27 and TRBJ2-1; TRBD1 matches 8 bases. In germline, CDR1 is MNHEY, CDR2 SMNVEV (reference sequence). The CDR3 loop spans 16 amino acids. J was trimmed by 4 bases and V by 6 bases; bases with no gene match: 11.

The J gene is TRBJ1-1, the V gene TRBV19, with D tentatively TRBD1 (5 bases). With 7 bases removed from V and 4 bases from J, the gap between germline ends came to 16 bases. Germline V gene data show CDR1 as LNHDA and CDR2 as SQIVND (reference sequence). The CDR3 is 14 residues long. The CDR3 DNA reads TGTGCCAGTATCCAAGCGGGGGGTTTCACTGAAGCTTTCTTT. Translated: CASIQAGGFTEAFF.

The chain has TRBV12-3 or TRBV12-4 and TRBJ1-1; a possible D gene is TRBD1 (5 bases). V dropped 5 bases and J dropped 10 bases, with 17 bases sitting between them. This CDR3 comprises 13 residues. The CDR3 region is CASSANGGESAFF. In DNA form, the CDR3 reads TGTGCCAGCAGTGCCAACGGGGGGGAGTCAGCTTTCTTT.

This clone came up a few times. J is TRBJ1-5 and V is TRBV6-6; no definite D call. The germline gives CDR1 MNHNY, CDR2 SVGAGI (reference sequence). Trimming took 5 bases from V and 2 from J, leaving 7 bases between them. The CDR3 covers 13 residues. The CDR3 loop is CASSLARNQPQHF. The CDR3 DNA follows: TGTGCCAGCAGTCTGGCCCGCAATCAGCCCCAGCATTTT.

This rearrangement joins TRBV7-2 to TRBJ1-2; 8 positions agree with TRBD1. The CDR3 runs to 16 residues. V trimming: 3 bases; J trimming: 6 bases; junction bases outside the gene matches: 12. Germline lookup yields CDR1 SGHTA and CDR2 FQGNSA. The CDR3 sequence is CASSFSILDRVNGYTF. CDR3 in DNA: TGTGCCAGCAGCTTTAGCATCCTGGACAGGGTTAATGGCTACACCTTC.

V and J are TRBV11-1 and TRBJ2-7; 9 nucleotides agree with TRBD1. This CDR3 contains 15 residues. V lost 1 base to trimming and J lost 6 bases; unmatched junction nucleotides: 7. Germline-derived CDR1 and CDR2 are SGHAT and FQDESV (reference sequence). This CDR3 is CASSLEEDRGREQYF. The CDR3 region has the DNA TGTGCCAGCAGCTTAGAGGAGGACAGGGGACGCGAGCAGTACTTC.

The gene calls are TRBV5-6 and TRBJ1-5, with D possibly TRBD1 on 6 matching bases. CDR3 length: 15 amino acids. Deletions cut 0 bases from V and 3 bases from J, with 10 bases between. Germline CDR1 is SGHDT and CDR2 is YYEEEE. CDR3: CASSLARTVNQPQHF. DNA of the CDR3: TGTGCCAGCAGCTTGGCACGGACAGTCAATCAGCCCCAGCATTTT.

The chain links TRBV7-9 to TRBJ2-5, with a weak D call TRBD2 (7 bases). The V gene's germline CDR1 is SEHNR and CDR2 FQNEAQ (reference sequence). The CDR3 has 15 amino acids. V gave up 2 bases and J gave up 5 bases, with 15 bases separating them. The CDR3 here is CASSLRGASVETQYF. The CDR3 coding sequence is TGTGCCAGCAGCTTACGGGGGGCTAGCGTGGAGACCCAGTACTTC. Complete variable domain (other parts from reference TRBV7-9 and TRBJ2-5): DTGVSQNPRHKITKRGQNVTFRCDPISEHNRLYWYRQTLGQGPEFLTYFQNEAQLEKSRLLSDRFSAERPKGSFSTLEIQRTEQGDSAMYLCASSLRGASVETQYFGPGTRLLVL.

The V and J genes are TRBV7-6 and TRBJ1-4; D is perhaps TRBD1 (5 bases). Trimming pared 1 base from V and 7 bases from J, leaving 7 bases between. The CDR3 totals 13 residues. The germline V gene encodes CDR1 SGHVS and CDR2 FNYEAQ. CDR3: CASSLGTTEKLFF. CDR3 bases: TGTGCCAGCAGCTTAGGGACAACTGAAAAACTGTTTTTT. Looking up the rest from reference TRBV7-6 and TRBJ1-4 gives the full variable domain: GAGVSQSPRYKVTKRGQDVALRCDPISGHVSLYWYRQALGQGPEFLTYFNYEAQQDKSGLPNDRFSAERPEGSISTLTIQRTEQRDSAMYRCASSLGTTEKLFFGSGTQLSVL.

The rearrangement joins TRBV21-1 to TRBJ2-7; the table's D gene call, TRBD1, was not cross checked with the DNA. TRBV21-1 is tagged as a pseudogene. The CDR3 spans 13 residues. CDR3 amino acids: CASSNGQTYEQYF. DNA for the CDR3: TGTGCCAGCAGCAATGGACAGACCTACGAGCAGTACTTC.

J is TRBJ1-1 and V is TRBV7-9; TRBD1 agrees at 10 bases. CDR1 and CDR2 (germline): SEHNR, FQNEAQ (reference sequence). The CDR3 spans 15 residues. Trimming removed 5 bases from V and 4 bases from J; junction bases left unmatched: 7. In DNA, the CDR3 is TGTGCCAGCAGCAAGGACAGGGGGGTTTTCACTGAAGCTTTCTTT. The encoded protein is CASSKDRGVFTEAFF.

The V call is TRBV4-2, the J call TRBJ2-5; 10 bases are a match to TRBD2. V shed 4 bases and J 1 base; nucleotides not matched to a gene: 6. This CDR3 spans 16 amino acids. Looked up from germline, CDR1 is LGHNA and CDR2 is YNFKEQ. In DNA, the CDR3 is TGTGCCAGCAGCCGCTCAGCGGGGGGGCCCCAAGAGACCCAGTACTTC. This encodes CASSRSAGGPQETQYF.

The table lists this clone with a few counts. The V call is TRBV9, the J call TRBJ2-1; TRBD2 aligns across 7 bases. V lost 4 bases, J lost 2 bases, and 6 bases stayed unmatched. Germline values: CDR1 SGDLS, CDR2 YYNGEE. The CDR3 runs 15 residues. The chain's CDR3 is CASSPQRGAYNEQFF. The CDR3 region has the DNA TGTGCCAGCAGCCCTCAGCGGGGCGCCTACAATGAGCAGTTCTTC.

This chain's CDR3 is CASSHFLQGDETQYF. CDR3 DNA sequence: TGTGCCAGCAGCCATTTTCTCCAGGGGGATGAGACCCAGTACTTC. This chain joins TRBV7-9 and TRBJ2-5, with 7 positions matching TRBD1. Germline V gene data show CDR1 as SEHNR and CDR2 as FQNEAQ (reference sequence). This CDR3 has 15 residues. The junction had 11 bases not matched to a gene; V was cut back by 5 bases and J by 5 bases.

The chain uses TRBV6-5 and TRBJ1-2; 8 bases fit TRBD1. The CDR3 runs 15 residues. V gave up 3 bases and J gave up 5 bases; unmatched junction bases: 8. Germline CDR1 is MNHEY and CDR2 is SVGAGI. The CDR3 loop reads CASSYSDRGEYGYTF. In DNA, the CDR3 is TGTGCCAGCAGTTATTCCGACAGGGGCGAGTATGGCTACACCTTC.

The rearrangement joins TRBV4-3 to TRBJ2-7; D is possibly TRBD2 (5 bases). Germline loops: CDR1 LGHNA, CDR2 YSLEER. V gave up 3 bases and J gave up 5 bases, with 11 bases separating them. The CDR3 runs to 13 residues. The CDR3 loop reads CASSQGSSNEQYF. The CDR3 nucleotides are TGCGCCAGCAGCCAGGGGTCTAGCAACGAGCAGTACTTC.

V gene TRBV18 combines with J gene TRBJ1-6, with D possibly matching TRBD1 (6 bases). Germline values: CDR1 KGHSH, CDR2 LQKENI. The germline V and J ends were trimmed by 3 bases and 3 bases, with 9 bases remaining between them. The CDR3 is 15 amino acids. This CDR3 is CASSPRTDYNSPLHF. The CDR3 coding sequence is TGTGCCAGCTCACCTAGGACAGACTATAATTCACCCCTCCACTTT.

The V and J genes are TRBV27 and TRBJ2-7; 7 nucleotides line up with TRBD2. The V and J ends lost 4 bases and 1 base, in that order; junction bases with no gene match: 7. This CDR3 is built from 15 residues. Germline V gene sequence: CDR1 MNHEY, CDR2 SMNVEV (reference sequence). In DNA form, the CDR3 reads TGTGCCAGCAGTTCCCCCGGCGGGGGATCCTACGAGCAGTACTTC. Protein sequence: CASSSPGGGSYEQYF.

CDR3 nucleotide sequence: TGTGCCATCAGAGAAACAGGGGGTTATGGCTACACCTTC. It encodes CAIRETGGYGYTF. V gene TRBV10-3 combines with J gene TRBJ1-2, with TRBD1 matching 8 bases. The CDR3 sequence is 13 residues long. In germline, CDR1 is ENHRY, CDR2 SYGVKD. Trimming took 6 bases from V and 5 from J; bases not matched to a gene: 5.

This chain links TRBV6-1 with TRBJ2-7; TRBD1 aligns across 9 bases. This CDR3 has 15 residues. Germline trimming cut 0 bases from V and 4 bases from J; bases unmatched to any gene: 4. CDR1 is MNHNS and CDR2 is SASEGT in the germline V gene. The CDR3 region has the DNA TGTGCCAGCAGTGAAGCCGGGACAGGGTGGTACGAGCAGTACTTC. It codes for CASSEAGTGWYEQYF.

This clone was recorded a few times. This chain joins TRBV6-5 and TRBJ1-5; TRBD1 might be the D (5 bases). This CDR3 has 14 residues. The germline gives CDR1 MNHEY, CDR2 SVGAGI. Trimming removed 6 bases from V and 2 bases from J, with 11 bases in between. CDR3: CASSPLGGNQPQHF. The DNA for the CDR3 is TGTGCCAGCAGCCCCCTAGGGGGCAATCAGCCCCAGCATTTT.

The gene calls are TRBV6-5 and TRBJ2-2; 11 bases line up with TRBD1. This CDR3 has 14 amino acids. The ends lost 5 bases at V and 10 bases at J; junction bases unmatched: 6. Germline-derived CDR1 and CDR2 are MNHEY and SVGAGI. Here the CDR3 reads CASSRDRGLTELFF. The CDR3 DNA is TGTGCCAGCAGTAGGGACAGGGGGTTGACGGAGCTGTTTTTT.

The chain combines TRBV24-1 with TRBJ2-5, with 9 positions matching TRBD1. The germline CDR1 and CDR2 sequences are KGHDR and SFDVKD. J gave up 2 bases and V 6 bases, and 9 bases lay outside the gene matches. This CDR3 region has 16 residues. The CDR3 DNA reads as TGTGCCACCAGTAGCACACCGGGACAGGGACAAGAGACCCAGTACTTC. Its translation is CATSSTPGQGQETQYF.